Below, 7 T cell receptor beta chains from the same sample are listed, as sequenced in a study of cytomegalovirus exposure and HLA in healthy donors. Vbeta (60) and Jbeta (13) primers were used in the PCR. Using immunoSEQ multiplex PCR, the repertoire was profiled, and TCRdb retains in-frame clones only, with some absent. Of 150,000 or so clones in the sample, approximately 72% are singletons; the top ten hold 2% to 3%. Sequenced material: PBMCs. The receptors here all came from a human donor in good health.

V gene TRBV11-3 combines with J gene TRBJ2-2; 8 bases are a match to TRBD2. There are 16 residues in the CDR3. The germline V gene encodes CDR1 SGHNT and CDR2 YENEEA. V shed 3 bases, J shed 4 bases, and the junction held 7 bases outside the gene matches. CDR3 protein: CASSFGAGGITGELFF. The CDR3 bases are TGTGCCAGCAGCTTCGGCGCGGGGGGTATCACCGGGGAGCTGTTTTTT.

On this clone: The CDR3 does not close with the conserved phenylalanine or tryptophan, likely indicating a read error. The V gene is TRBV7-8, the J gene TRBJ1-2, with TRBD1 matching over 10 bases. Germline trimming cut 3 bases from V and 4 bases from J; bases unmatched to any gene: 8. CDR3 length equals 16 residues. Germline CDR1 SGHVS, CDR2 FQNEAQ. CDR3 in amino acids: CASSFLGTGVGYGYTI. CDR3 nucleotides: TGTGCCAGCAGCTTTTTGGGGACAGGGGTAGGCTATGGCTACACCATC.

The J gene is TRBJ2-1, the V gene TRBV6-5, with 10 bases fitting TRBD1. The junction had 2 bases not matched to a gene; V was cut back by 8 bases and J by 4 bases. The CDR3 spans 13 residues. Germline loops: CDR1 MNHEY, CDR2 SVGAGI. In DNA, the CDR3 is TGTGCCAGCGGGACAGGGGAGTACAATGAGCAGTTCTTC. It codes for CASGTGEYNEQFF.

This chain connects TRBV10-3 to TRBJ2-1, with 9 bases fitting TRBD2. The CDR3 sequence is 15 residues long. CDR1 is ENHRY and CDR2 is SYGVKD in the germline V gene. Trimming took 0 bases from V and 8 from J; bases not matched to a gene: 5. CDR3 residues: CAISESLGGGDEQFF. DNA for the CDR3: TGTGCCATCAGTGAGTCGCTCGGCGGGGGGGATGAGCAGTTCTTC.

The chain carries TRBV5-1 and TRBJ2-3; 11 bases map to TRBD1. From germline, CDR1 is SGHRS and CDR2 YFSETQ. The J segment lost 2 bases and the V segment lost 0 bases, leaving 2 bases of the junction unmatched. CDR3 length: 16 residues. The CDR3 reads CASSLEDRGPTDTQYF. CDR3 nucleotides: TGCGCCAGCAGCTTGGAGGACAGGGGGCCCACAGATACGCAGTATTTT.

The chain employs TRBV6-5 and TRBJ1-2; D might be TRBD1 (5 bases). V was pared by 7 bases and J by 4 bases, with 16 bases between. Germline V gene lookup returns CDR1 MNHEY and CDR2 SVGAGI. This CDR3 is 14 amino acids long. The DNA of the CDR3 is TGTGCCAGCAAACTCTCAGGGCTAATCTATGGCTACACCTTC. This gives the protein CASKLSGLIYGYTF.

The chain links TRBV7-3 to TRBJ2-1; 8 positions match TRBD2. V shed 2 bases, J shed 7 bases, and the junction held 7 bases outside the gene matches. CDR1 is SGHTA and CDR2 is FQGTGA in the germline V gene. The CDR3 covers 15 residues. The CDR3 protein is CASSLLGRGENEQFF. For the CDR3, the DNA is TGTGCCAGCAGCTTACTGGGGCGGGGGGAGAATGAGCAGTTCTTC.